Included here is one T cell receptor (beta chain) sequence, with context. The antigen remains unidentified. J was trimmed by 6 bases and V by 1 base; bases with no gene match: 4. The CDR3 is made up of 16 amino acids. CDR1 and CDR2 (germline): LGHNA, YNFKEQ. This table comes from immunoSEQ multiplex PCR, and its TCRdb copy is limited to in-frame clones, with some not included. Here the sample spans under 30,000 clones, around 88% being singletons. The source of the sample is a study of OX40 agonist ivuxolimab in advanced cancers. Notes on the study in general: Fewer expanded clones were found on average in CD4+ than in CD8+ T cells.

The chain joins TRBV4-2 to TRBJ2-3; TRBD2 agrees at 13 bases. Sequenced material: CD4+ or CD8+ T cells sorted from blood, taken in a trial of the OX40 agonist ivuxolimab. The clonotype comes from an adult with an advanced solid tumor such as melanoma, head and neck, liver or kidney cancer. CDR3 DNA: TGTGCCAGCAGCCAAGGGACTAGCGGGGGTTCGGATACGCAGTATTTT. Its protein is CASSQGTSGGSDTQYF.